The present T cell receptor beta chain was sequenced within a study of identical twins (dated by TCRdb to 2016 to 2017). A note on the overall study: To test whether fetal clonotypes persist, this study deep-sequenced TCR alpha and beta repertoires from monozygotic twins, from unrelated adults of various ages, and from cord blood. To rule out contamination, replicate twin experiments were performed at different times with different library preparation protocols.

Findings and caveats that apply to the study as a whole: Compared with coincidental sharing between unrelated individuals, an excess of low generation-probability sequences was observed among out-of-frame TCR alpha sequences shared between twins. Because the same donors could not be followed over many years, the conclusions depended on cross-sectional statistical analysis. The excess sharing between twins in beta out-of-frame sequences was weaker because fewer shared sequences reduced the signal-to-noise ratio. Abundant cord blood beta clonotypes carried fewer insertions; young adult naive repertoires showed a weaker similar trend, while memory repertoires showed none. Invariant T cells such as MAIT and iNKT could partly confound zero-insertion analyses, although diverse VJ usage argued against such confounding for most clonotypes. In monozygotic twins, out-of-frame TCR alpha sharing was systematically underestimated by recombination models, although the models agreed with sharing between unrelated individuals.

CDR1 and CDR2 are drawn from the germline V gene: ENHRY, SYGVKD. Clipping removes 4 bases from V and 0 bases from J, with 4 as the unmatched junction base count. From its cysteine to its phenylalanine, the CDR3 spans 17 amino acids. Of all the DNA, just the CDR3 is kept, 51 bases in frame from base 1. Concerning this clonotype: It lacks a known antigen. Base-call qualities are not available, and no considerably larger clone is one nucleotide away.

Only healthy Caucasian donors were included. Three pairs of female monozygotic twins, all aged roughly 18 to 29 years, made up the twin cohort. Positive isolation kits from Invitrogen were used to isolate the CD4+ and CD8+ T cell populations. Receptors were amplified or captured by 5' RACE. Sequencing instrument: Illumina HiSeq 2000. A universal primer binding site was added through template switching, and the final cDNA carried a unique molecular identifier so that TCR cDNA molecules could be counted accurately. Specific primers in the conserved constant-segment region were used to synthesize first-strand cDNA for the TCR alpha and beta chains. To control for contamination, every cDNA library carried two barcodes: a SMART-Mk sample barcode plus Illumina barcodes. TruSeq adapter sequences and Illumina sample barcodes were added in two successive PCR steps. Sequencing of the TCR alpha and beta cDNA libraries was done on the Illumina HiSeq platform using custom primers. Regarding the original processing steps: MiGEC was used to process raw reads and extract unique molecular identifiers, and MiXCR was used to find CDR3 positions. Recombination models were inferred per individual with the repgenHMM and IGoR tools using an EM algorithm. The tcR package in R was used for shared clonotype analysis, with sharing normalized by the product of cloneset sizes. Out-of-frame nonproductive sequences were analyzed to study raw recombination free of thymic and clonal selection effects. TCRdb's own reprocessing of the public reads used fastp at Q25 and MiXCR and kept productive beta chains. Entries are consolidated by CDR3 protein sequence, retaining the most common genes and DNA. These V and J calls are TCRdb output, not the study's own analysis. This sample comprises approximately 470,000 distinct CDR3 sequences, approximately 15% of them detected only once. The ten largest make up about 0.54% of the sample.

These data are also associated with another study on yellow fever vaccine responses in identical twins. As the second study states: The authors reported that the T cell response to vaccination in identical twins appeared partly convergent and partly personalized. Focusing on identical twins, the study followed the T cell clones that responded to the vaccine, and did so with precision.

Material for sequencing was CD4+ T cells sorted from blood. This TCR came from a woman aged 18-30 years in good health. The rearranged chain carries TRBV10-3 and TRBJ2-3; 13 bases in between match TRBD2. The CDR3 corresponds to CAISGEGLAGSTDTQYF. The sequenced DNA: TGTGCCATCAGTGGGGAGGGACTAGCGGGGAGCACAGATACGCAGTATTTT.